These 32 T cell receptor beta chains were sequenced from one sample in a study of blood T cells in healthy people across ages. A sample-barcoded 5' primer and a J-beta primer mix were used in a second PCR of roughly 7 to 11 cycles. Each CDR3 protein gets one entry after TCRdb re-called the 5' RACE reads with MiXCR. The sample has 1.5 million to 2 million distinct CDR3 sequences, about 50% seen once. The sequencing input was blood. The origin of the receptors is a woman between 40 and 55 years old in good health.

The CDR3 reads CSASGTAFRGQPQHF. The CDR3 DNA follows: TGCAGTGCTAGCGGGACGGCCTTTCGGGGTCAGCCCCAGCATTTT. V gene TRBV20-1 combines with J gene TRBJ1-5; D possibly corresponds to TRBD1 (5 bases). Germline V gene data show CDR1 as DFQATT and CDR2 as SNEGSKA (reference sequence). This CDR3 region has 15 residues. The ends were cut back, 3 bases at V and 6 bases at J, with 18 bases in the middle.

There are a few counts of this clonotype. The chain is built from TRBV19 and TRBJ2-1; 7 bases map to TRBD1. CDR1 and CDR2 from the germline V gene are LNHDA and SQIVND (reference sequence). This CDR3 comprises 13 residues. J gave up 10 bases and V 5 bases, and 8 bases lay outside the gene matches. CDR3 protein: CASSLGQRAEQFF. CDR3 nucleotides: TGTGCCAGTAGTTTGGGACAGCGAGCAGAGCAGTTCTTC.

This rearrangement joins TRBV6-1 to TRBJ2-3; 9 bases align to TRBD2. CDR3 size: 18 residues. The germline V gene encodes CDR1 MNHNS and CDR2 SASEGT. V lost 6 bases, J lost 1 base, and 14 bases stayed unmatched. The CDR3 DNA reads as TGTGCCAGCAGCTCCTATCGCTCGGCTAGCGGGGGCACAGATACGCAGTATTTT. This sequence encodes CASSSYRSASGGTDTQYF.

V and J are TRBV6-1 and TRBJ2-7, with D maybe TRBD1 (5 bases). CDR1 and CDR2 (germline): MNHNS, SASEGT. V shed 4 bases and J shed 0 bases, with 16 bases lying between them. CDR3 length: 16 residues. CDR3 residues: CASSATATTSSYEQYF. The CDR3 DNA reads TGTGCCAGCAGTGCGACAGCCACCACGAGCTCCTACGAGCAGTACTTC.

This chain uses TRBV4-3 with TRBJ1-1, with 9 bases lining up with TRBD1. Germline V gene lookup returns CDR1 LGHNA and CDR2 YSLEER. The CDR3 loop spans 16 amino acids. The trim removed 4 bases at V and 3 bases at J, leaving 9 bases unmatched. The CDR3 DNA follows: TGCGCCAGCAGCCCTAGGACAGGGGAAATTTACACTGAAGCTTTCTTT. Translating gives CASSPRTGEIYTEAFF.

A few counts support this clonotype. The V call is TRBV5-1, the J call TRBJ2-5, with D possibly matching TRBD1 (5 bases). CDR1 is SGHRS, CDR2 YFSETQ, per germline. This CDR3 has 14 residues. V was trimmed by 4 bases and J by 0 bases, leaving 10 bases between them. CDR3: CASSLRTNQETQYF. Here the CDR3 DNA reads TGCGCCAGCAGCCTTCGGACAAACCAAGAGACCCAGTACTTC.

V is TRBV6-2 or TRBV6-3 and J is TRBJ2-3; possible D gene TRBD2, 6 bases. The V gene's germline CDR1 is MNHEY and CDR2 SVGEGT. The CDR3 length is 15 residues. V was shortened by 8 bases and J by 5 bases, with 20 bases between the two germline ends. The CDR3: CASPLGAGGKDTQYF. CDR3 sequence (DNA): TGTGCCAGCCCCCTCGGCGCCGGGGGAAAAGATACGCAGTATTTT.

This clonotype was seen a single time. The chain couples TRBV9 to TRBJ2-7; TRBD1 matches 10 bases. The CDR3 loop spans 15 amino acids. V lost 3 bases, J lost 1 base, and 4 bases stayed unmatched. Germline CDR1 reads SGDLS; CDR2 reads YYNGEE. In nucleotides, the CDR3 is TGTGCCAGCAGCGCAAAGGACAGGGGGTCCTACGAGCAGTACTTC. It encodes CASSAKDRGSYEQYF.

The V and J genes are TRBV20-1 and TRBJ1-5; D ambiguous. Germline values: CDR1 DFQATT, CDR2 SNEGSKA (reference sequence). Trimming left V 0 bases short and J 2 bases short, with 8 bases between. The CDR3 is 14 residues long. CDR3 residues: CSARETVGNQPQHF. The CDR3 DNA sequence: TGCAGTGCTAGAGAGACGGTCGGCAATCAGCCCCAGCATTTT.

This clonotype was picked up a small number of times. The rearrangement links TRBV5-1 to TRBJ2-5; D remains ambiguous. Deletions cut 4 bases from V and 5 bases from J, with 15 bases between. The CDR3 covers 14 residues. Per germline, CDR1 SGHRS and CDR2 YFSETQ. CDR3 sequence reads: CASSPQPVRETQYF. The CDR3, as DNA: TGCGCCAGCAGCCCGCAACCGGTTCGGGAGACCCAGTACTTC.

The CDR3 protein is CVGTQRTSPHYEQYF. CDR3 bases: TGTGTCGGGACGCAAAGGACCAGCCCACACTACGAGCAGTACTTC. This chain connects TRBV25-1 to TRBJ2-7; D is possibly TRBD1 or TRBD2 (5 bases each). This CDR3 comprises 15 residues. Germline CDR1 is MGHDK and CDR2 is SYGVNS.

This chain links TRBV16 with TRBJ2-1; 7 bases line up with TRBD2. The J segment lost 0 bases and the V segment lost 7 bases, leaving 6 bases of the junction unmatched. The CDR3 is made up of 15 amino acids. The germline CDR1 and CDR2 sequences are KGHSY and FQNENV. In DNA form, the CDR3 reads TGTGCCAGCACACCGGGACTAAGCTCCTACAATGAGCAGTTCTTC. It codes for CASTPGLSSYNEQFF.

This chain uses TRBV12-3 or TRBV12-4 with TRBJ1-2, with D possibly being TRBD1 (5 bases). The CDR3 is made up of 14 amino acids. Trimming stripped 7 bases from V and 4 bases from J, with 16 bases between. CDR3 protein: CASTPTGALYGYTF. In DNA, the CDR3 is TGTGCCAGCACCCCTACAGGCGCCCTCTATGGCTACACCTTC.

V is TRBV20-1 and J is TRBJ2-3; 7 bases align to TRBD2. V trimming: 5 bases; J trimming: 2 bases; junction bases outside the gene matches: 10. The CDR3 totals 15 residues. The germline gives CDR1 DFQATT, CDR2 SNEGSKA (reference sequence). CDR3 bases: TGCAGTGCTGCAAAGACGGGGGGTGACACAGATACGCAGTATTTT. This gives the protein CSAAKTGGDTDTQYF.

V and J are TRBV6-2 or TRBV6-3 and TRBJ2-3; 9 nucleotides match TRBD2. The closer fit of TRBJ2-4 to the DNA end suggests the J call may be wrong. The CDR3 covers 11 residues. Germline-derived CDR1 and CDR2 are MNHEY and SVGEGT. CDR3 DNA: TGTGCCAGCAGTTCTAGCGGGGCTCAGTACTTC. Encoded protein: CASSSSGAQYF.

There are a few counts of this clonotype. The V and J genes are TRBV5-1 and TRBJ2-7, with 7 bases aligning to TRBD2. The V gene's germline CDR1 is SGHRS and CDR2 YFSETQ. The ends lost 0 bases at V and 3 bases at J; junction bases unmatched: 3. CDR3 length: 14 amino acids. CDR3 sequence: CASSLAGGIYEQYF. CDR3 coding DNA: TGCGCCAGCAGCTTGGCCGGGGGGATCTACGAGCAGTACTTC.

Written as DNA, the CDR3 is TGTGCCAGCAGTCGACTAGCGGCGGGACAATATACGCAGTATTTT. It codes for CASSRLAAGQYTQYF. V usage is TRBV28 and J usage is TRBJ2-3, with 9 bases aligning to TRBD2. Germline assignment: CDR1 MDHEN and CDR2 SYDVKM. With V trimmed by 5 bases and J by 7 bases, 10 bases remained unmatched. The CDR3 is 15 residues long.

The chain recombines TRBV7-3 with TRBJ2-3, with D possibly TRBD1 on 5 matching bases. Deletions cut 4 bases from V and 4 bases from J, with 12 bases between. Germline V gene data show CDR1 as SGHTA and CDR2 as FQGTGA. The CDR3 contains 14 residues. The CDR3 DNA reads TGTGCCAGCAGCTCTCGGATGGGGCCAGATACGCAGTATTTT. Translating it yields CASSSRMGPDTQYF.

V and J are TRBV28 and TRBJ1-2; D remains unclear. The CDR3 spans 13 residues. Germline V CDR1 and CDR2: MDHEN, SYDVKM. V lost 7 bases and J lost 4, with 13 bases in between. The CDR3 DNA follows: TGTGCCAGCACCATTGCGGGTGGCTATGGCTACACCTTC. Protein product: CASTIAGGYGYTF.

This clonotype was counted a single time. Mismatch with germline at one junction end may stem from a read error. The CDR3 DNA reads as TGTGCCGGCAGTTACTCGACTGATGAGCAGTTCTTC. It is translated as CAGSYSTDEQFF. The chain carries TRBV6-2 or TRBV6-3 and TRBJ2-1, with no clear D. Per germline, CDR1 MNHEY and CDR2 SVGEGT. The CDR3 extends over 12 amino acids.

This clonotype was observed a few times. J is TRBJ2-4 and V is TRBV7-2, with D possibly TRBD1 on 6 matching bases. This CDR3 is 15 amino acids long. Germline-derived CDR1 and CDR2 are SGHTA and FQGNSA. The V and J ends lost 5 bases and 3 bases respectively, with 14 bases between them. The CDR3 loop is CASSARGKGKNIQYF. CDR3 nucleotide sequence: TGTGCCAGCAGCGCCAGGGGCAAGGGCAAAAACATTCAGTACTTC.

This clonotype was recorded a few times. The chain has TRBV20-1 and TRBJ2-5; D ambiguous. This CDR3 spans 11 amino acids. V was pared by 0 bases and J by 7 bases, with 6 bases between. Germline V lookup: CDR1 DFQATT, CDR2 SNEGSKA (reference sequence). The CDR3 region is CSARDRATQYF. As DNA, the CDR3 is TGCAGTGCTAGAGATCGGGCGACCCAGTACTTC.

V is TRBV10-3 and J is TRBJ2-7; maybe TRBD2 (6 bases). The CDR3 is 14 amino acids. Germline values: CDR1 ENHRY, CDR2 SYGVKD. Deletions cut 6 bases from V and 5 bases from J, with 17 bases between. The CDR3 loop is CAIRPPGSADEQYF. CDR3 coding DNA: TGTGCCATCAGACCCCCCGGGAGCGCGGACGAGCAGTACTTC.

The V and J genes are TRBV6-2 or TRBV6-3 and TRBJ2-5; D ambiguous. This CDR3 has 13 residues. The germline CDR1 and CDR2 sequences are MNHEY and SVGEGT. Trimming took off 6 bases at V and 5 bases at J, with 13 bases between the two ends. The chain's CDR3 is CASRRSGSETQYF. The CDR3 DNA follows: TGTGCCAGCAGGCGTTCAGGAAGCGAGACCCAGTACTTC.

CDR3 DNA: TGCAGTGCTAGCTCTGGACAGGGGGCGGTAAATGAGCAGTTCTTC. Translating it yields CSASSGQGAVNEQFF. The rearrangement links TRBV20-1 to TRBJ2-1, with 11 bases that match TRBD1. V lost 3 bases and J lost 7; bases outside the gene matches: 8. CDR1 DFQATT and CDR2 SNEGSKA come from the germline V gene (reference sequence). CDR3 length: 15 residues.

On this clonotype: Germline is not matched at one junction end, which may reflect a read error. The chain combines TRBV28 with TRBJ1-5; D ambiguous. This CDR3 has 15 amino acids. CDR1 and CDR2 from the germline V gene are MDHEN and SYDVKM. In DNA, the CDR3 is TGTGCCAGCAGGTCCCACGGGAGTAGCAATCAGCCCCGGCATTTT. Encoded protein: CASRSHGSSNQPRHF.

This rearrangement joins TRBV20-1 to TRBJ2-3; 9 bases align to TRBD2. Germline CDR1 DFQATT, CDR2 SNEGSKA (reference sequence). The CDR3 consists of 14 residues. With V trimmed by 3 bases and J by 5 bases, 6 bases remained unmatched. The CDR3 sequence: CSASLRAGGDTQYF. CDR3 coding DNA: TGCAGTGCTAGTCTCCGAGCGGGGGGAGATACGCAGTATTTT.

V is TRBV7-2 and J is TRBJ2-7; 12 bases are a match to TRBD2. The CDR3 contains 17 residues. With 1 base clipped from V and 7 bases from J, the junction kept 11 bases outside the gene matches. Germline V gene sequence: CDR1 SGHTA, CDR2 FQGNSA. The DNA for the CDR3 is TGTGCCAGCAGCTTAGATGTGACTAGCGGGGGCCGGGGGGAGCAGTACTTC. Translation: CASSLDVTSGGRGEQYF. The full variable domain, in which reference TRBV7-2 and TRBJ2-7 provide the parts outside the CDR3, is GAGVSQSPSNKVTEKGKDVELRCDPISGHTALYWYRQSLGQGLEFLIYFQGNSAPDKSGLPSDRFSAERTGGSVSTLTIQRTQQEDSAVYLCASSLDVTSGGRGEQYFGPGTRLTVT.

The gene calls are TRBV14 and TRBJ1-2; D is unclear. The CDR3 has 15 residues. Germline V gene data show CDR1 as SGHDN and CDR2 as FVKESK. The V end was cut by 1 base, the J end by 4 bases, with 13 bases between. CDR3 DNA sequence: TGTGCCAGCAGCCAAGCTCGGCCCCTCCTCTATGGCTACACCTTC. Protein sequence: CASSQARPLLYGYTF.

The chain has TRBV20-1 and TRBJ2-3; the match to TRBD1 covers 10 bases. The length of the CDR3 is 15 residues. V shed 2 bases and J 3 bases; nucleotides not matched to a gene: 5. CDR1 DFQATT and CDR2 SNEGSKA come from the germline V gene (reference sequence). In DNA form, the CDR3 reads TGCAGTGCTAGATCCCGGGACAGGGGAACAGATACGCAGTATTTT. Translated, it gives CSARSRDRGTDTQYF.

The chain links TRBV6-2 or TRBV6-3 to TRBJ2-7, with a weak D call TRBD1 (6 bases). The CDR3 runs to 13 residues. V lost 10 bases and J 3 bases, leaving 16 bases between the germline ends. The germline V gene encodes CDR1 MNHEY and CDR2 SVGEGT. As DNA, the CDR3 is TGTGCCATCCGTATGAGGGGGAGCTACGAGCAGTACTTC. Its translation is CAIRMRGSYEQYF.

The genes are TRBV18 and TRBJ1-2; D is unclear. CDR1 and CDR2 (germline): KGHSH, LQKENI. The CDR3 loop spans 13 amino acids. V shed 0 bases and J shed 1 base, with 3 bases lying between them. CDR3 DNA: TGTGCCAGCTCACCACCGGATAACTATGGCTACACCTTC. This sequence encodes CASSPPDNYGYTF.